The clone carrying this TCR beta chain was recorded only once. The data are from a study of blood T cell repertoires in COVID-19. Study as a whole: Samples representing acute and convalescent COVID-19 were sourced from the United States, Italy and Spain. Sources were T cells, B-cell-depleted T cells, or PBMCs; the material itself was cDNA or gDNA.

The length of the CDR3 is 12 residues. Germline trimming cut 5 bases from V and 12 bases from J; bases unmatched to any gene: 7. Generated by immunoSEQ multiplex PCR, the TCRdb table keeps only in-frame clones and is missing some. The sample yields about 40,000 clones, roughly 88% seen once. The clonotype originates from a woman in her seventies with acute or convalescent COVID-19. J is TRBJ2-1 and V is TRBV12-3 or TRBV12-4, with 7 nucleotides matching TRBD2. Sequencing input: peripheral blood. The CDR3 is CASSAPGLPQFF. DNA of the CDR3: TGTGCCAGCAGTGCACCGGGACTACCGCAGTTCTTC.